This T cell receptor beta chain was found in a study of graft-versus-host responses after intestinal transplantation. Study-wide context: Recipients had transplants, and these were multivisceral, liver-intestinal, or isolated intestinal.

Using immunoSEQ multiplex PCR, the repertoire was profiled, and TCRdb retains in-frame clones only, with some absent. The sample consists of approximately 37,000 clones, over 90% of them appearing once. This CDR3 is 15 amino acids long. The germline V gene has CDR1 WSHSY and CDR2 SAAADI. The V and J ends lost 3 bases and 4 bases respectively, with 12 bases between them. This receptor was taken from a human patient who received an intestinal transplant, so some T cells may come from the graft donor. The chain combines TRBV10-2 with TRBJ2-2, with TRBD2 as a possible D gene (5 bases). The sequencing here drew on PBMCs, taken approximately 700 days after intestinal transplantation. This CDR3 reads CASSEGRLTTGELFF. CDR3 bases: TGCGCCAGCAGTGAAGGGAGACTTACCACCGGGGAGCTGTTTTTT.